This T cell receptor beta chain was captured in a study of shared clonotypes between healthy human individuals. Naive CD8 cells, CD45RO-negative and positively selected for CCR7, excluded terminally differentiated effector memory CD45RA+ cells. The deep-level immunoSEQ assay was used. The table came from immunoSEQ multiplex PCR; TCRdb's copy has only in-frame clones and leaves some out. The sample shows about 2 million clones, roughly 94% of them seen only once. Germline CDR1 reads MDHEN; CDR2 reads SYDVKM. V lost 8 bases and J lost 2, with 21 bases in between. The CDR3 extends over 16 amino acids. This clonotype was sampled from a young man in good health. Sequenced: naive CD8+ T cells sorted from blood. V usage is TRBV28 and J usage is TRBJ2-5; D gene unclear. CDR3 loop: CASSNPLQLLQETQYF. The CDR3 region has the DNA TGTGCCAGCTCAAACCCCCTCCAGCTACTACAAGAGACCCAGTACTTC.